The present entry profiles one T cell receptor (beta chain) with its context. This specimen comes from a study of blood T cell repertoires in COVID-19. In the study overall: Researchers got acute and convalescent COVID-19 samples from the United States, Italy and Spain. Nucleic acid was either cDNA or gDNA, and it came from T cells, B-cell-depleted T cells, or PBMCs.

Germline V gives CDR1 SGHNT, CDR2 YENEEA. Losses at the gene ends were 5 bases for V and 2 bases for J; bases not matched to a gene: 4. The CDR3 covers 15 residues. Study processing details: Estimates of nucleated cell counts were drawn from the amplification of reference gene primers. Assay used: immunoSEQ multiplex PCR; TCRdb lists only in-frame clones, some missing. The V and J calls and clone size were taken over from that table, and D and trimming were inferred from the DNA. The sample lists about 250,000 clones; approximately 82% were seen once. Sequenced material: peripheral blood. The chain couples TRBV11-3 to TRBJ2-5; TRBD1 aligns across 11 bases. This sequence was found in a man aged 35 to 55 with active or convalescent COVID-19. The CDR3 protein is CASSARDRGQETQYF. The CDR3 bases are TGTGCCAGCAGCGCCCGGGACAGGGGGCAAGAGACCCAGTACTTC.